The TCR beta chain under discussion was sequenced for a study of blood T cells in healthy people across ages. The second PCR ran about 6 to 11 cycles with a sample-barcoded 5' primer and J-beta primers. Any given sample supplied a minimum of 2.5 million CDR3-containing paired-end reads. TCRdb fed the 5' RACE reads into MiXCR, producing one record per CDR3 protein. Of about 800,000 distinct CDR3 sequences listed, 35% to 60% are singletons. Germline V gene data show CDR1 as SGHDN and CDR2 as FVKESK. The CDR3 is 17 residues long. J gave up 5 bases and V 2 bases, and 7 bases lay outside the gene matches. Each donor had approximately 10 milliliters of peripheral blood drawn.

J is TRBJ2-2 and V is TRBV14; 11 nucleotides line up with TRBD1. The TCR originated in an elderly man in good health. Source material: blood. The CDR3 here is CASSQSLGQGATGELFF. The CDR3 nucleotides are TGTGCCAGCAGCCAAAGTCTTGGACAGGGGGCTACCGGGGAGCTGTTTTTT.